These T cell receptor beta chains were read from a single sample in a study of T-cell reconstitution after alpha-beta-depleted transplantation in children. TCRdb called the PCR reads again in MiXCR, with one record for every CDR3 protein. The table records hundreds of thousands of distinct CDR3 sequences, around 17% of them present only once. Sequenced here: PBMCs from the stem cell graft donor, sampled from the stem cell graft. These receptors originate from a human donor who donated a stem cell graft to a child with acute myeloid leukemia. Each CDR3 is given without its conserved first and last residue.

>TRBV5-6|TRBJ2-7
ASSSFVLLTGGYEQY
>TRBV27|TRBJ1-4
ASRTRGSTNEKLF
>TRBV6-1|TRBJ1-2
ASSGTSDRGYGYT
>TRBV7-3|TRBJ1-1
ASRSTVYTEAF
>TRBV5-5|TRBJ2-2
ASSSTGTGANTGELF
>TRBV20-1|TRBJ2-2
SARDPARPTGELF
>TRBV2|TRBJ2-7
ASSEDPYSYEQY
>TRBV29-1|TRBJ2-5
SAWDKGFVETQY
>TRBV12-3/TRBV12-4|TRBJ1-6
ASSLDTHADNSPLH
>TRBV7-2|TRBJ2-3
ASSRTRDPGADTQY
>TRBV7-9|TRBJ2-1
ASSRRDNEQF
>TRBV28|TRBJ1-3
ASSLSSRGTLSGNTIY
>TRBV7-2|TRBJ1-6
ASSLAGRSPLH
>TRBV5-1|TRBJ1-2
ASSLGTLEGGYT
>TRBV15|TRBJ1-2
ATSRDHIGRHYGYT
>TRBV24-1|TRBJ1-2
ATSDRDTARGYT
>TRBV25-1|TRBJ1-1
ASSVGSTEAF
>TRBV7-6|TRBJ2-2
ASSLGQGVGTGELF
>TRBV7-2|TRBJ1-2
ASSLVRQGDYGYT
>TRBV12-3/TRBV12-4|TRBJ2-5
ASSQNRGQETQY
>TRBV15|TRBJ1-2
ATSRDGPGTVSGYT
>TRBV6-5|TRBJ2-3
ASSYRRPGLAKDTQY
>TRBV13|TRBJ2-7
ASSPRTGYNEQY
>TRBV5-6|TRBJ2-7
ASSAITRVGPEQY
>TRBV7-9|TRBJ1-3
ASSLTDSFSGNTIY
>TRBV7-2|TRBJ1-1
ASSFGGYPKAF
>TRBV4-1|TRBJ1-1
ASSQDLGGWTEAF
>TRBV5-1|TRBJ2-3
ASSTGLAGVTDTQY
>TRBV20-1|TRBJ1-5
SAMDGLNQPQH
>TRBV20-1|TRBJ2-5
SARDLGGAGETQY
>TRBV5-6|TRBJ1-4
ASRPGGSGEEKLF
>TRBV5-6|TRBJ2-3
ASSLLRDRGYADTQY
>TRBV24-1|TRBJ2-7
ATSDPGTGGDEQY
>TRBV12-3/TRBV12-4|TRBJ2-7
ASSPLLNSYEQY
>TRBV27|TRBJ1-6
ASSQDSVDSPLH
>TRBV12-3/TRBV12-4|TRBJ2-5
ASGGSEETQY
>TRBV7-9|TRBJ1-2
ASSLDQGPYGYT